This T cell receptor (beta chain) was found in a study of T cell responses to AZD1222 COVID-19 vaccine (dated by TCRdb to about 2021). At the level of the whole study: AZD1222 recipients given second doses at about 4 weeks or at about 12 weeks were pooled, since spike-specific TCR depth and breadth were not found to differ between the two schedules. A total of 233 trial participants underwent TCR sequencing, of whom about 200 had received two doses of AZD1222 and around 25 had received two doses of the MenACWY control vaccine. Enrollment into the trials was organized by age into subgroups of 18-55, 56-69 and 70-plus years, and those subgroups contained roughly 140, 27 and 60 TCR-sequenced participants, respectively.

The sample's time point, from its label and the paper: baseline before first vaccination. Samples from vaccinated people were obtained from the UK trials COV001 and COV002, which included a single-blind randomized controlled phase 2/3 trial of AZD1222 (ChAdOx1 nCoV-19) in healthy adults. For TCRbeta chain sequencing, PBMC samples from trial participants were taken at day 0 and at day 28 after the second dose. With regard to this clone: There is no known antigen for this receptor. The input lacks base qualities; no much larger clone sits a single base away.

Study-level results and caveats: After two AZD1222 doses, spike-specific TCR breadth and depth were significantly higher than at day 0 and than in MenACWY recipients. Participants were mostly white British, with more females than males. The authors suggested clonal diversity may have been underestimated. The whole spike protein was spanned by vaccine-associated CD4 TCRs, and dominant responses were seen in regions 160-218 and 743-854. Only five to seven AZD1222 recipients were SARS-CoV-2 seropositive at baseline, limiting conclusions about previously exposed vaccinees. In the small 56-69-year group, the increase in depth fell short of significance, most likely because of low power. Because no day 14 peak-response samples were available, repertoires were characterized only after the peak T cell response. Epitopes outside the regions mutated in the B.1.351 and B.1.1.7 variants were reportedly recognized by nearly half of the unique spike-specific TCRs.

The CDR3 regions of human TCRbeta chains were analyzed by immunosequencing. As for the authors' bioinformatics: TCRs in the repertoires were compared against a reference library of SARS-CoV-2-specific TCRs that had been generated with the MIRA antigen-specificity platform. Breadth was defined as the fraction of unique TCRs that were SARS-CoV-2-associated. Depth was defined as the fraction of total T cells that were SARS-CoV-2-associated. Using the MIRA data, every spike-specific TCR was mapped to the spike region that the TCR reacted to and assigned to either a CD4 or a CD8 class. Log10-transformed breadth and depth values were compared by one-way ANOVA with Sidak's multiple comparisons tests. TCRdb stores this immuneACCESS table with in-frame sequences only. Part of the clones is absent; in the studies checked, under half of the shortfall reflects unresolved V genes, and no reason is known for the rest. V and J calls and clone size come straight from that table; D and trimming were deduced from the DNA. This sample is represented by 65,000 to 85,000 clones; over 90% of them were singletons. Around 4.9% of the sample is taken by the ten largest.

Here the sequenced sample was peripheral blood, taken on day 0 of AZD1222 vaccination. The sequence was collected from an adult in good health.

The CDR3: CASSLDRANTGELFF. The sequenced DNA: TGTGCCAGCAGCTTAGACAGGGCGAACACCGGGGAGCTGTTTTTT. The rearranged chain carries TRBV7-8 and TRBJ2-2, with a weak D call of TRBD1 (6 bases match). At the junction V is shortened by 1 base and J by 0 bases, with 6 bases in between. The germline V gene supplies CDR1 SGHVS and CDR2 FQNEAQ. The CDR3 has 15 amino acids, counting the end cysteine and phenylalanine. Here the CDR3 DNA is all that survives: 45 bases in frame from base 1.